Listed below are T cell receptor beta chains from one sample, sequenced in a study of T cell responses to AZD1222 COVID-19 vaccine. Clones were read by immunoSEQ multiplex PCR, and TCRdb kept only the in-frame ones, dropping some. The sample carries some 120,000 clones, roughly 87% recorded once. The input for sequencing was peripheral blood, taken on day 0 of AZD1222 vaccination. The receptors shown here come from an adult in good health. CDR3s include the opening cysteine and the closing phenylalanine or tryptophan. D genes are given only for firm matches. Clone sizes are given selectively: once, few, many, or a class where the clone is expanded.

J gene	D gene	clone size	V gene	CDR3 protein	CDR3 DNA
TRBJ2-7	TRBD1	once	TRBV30	CAWARDRVSEQYF	TGTGCCTGGGCCCGGGACAGGGTGTCCGAGCAGTACTTC
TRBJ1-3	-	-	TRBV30	CAWGRGGTGNTIYF	TGTGCCTGGGGCCGCGGGGGGACTGGAAACACCATATATTTT
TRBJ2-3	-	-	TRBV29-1	CSVGVRADTQYF	TGCAGCGTTGGGGTCAGGGCAGATACGCAGTATTTT
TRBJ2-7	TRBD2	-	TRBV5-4	CASSGTSGDEQYF	TGTGCCAGCAGCGGGACTAGCGGCGACGAGCAGTACTTC
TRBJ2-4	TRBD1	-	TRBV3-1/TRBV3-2	CASSQGTGMGKNIQYF	TGTGCCAGCAGCCAAGGGACAGGGATGGGCAAAAACATTCAATACTTC
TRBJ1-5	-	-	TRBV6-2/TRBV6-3	CASSYGGQPQHF	TGTGCCAGCAGTTATGGAGGTCAGCCCCAGCATTTT
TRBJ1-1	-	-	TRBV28	CASSLLEGNTEAFF	TGTGCCAGCAGTTTACTGGAGGGGAACACTGAAGCTTTCTTT
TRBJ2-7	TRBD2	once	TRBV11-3	CASSTFGGRAYEQYF	TGTGCCAGCAGCACCTTCGGCGGGAGGGCATACGAGCAGTACTTC
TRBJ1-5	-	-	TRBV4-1	CASSQDGGYSNQPQHF	TGCGCCAGCAGCCAAGATGGGGGTTATAGCAATCAGCCCCAGCATTTT
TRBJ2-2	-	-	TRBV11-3	CASSLGRGRSAGELFF	TGTGCCAGCAGCTTAGGGAGGGGGCGTTCAGCCGGGGAGCTGTTTTTT
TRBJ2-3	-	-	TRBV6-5	CASRSRGLGTDTQYF	TGTGCCAGCAGAAGCAGGGGTTTGGGCACAGATACGCAGTATTTT